Presented here are 16 T cell receptor beta chains from one specimen sequenced in a study of T cell clones after liver transplantation. The data were produced by immunoSEQ multiplex PCR, yet TCRdb's version contains in-frame clones alone and is incomplete. This table has 98,000 or so clones, approximately 78% appearing once. Specimen: CD4+ T cells from blood, collected before liver transplant. Source of these receptors: a human donor who received a liver transplant.

The chain has TRBV6-1 and TRBJ2-3; D unresolved. With 4 bases removed from V and 0 bases from J, the gap between germline ends came to 5 bases. The CDR3 has 13 amino acids. CDR1 is MNHNS and CDR2 is SASEGT in the germline V gene. CDR3 amino acids: CASSGLSTDTQYF. CDR3 DNA sequence: TGTGCCAGCAGTGGACTGAGCACAGATACGCAGTATTTT.

V and J are TRBV10-2 and TRBJ1-5; TRBD1 aligns across 9 bases. Germline V lookup: CDR1 WSHSY, CDR2 SAAADI. The CDR3 is 16 amino acids. Trimming removed 2 bases from V and 6 bases from J; junction bases left unmatched: 8. The CDR3 DNA is TGCGCCAGCAGTGAGGCGGGACAGGGACGGGCTCAGCCCCAGCATTTT. It translates to CASSEAGQGRAQPQHF.

The chain links TRBV6-1 to TRBJ1-2, with TRBD1 identical over 7 bases. The J segment lost 0 bases and the V segment lost 4 bases, leaving 8 bases of the junction unmatched. Germline values: CDR1 MNHNS, CDR2 SASEGT. CDR3 length equals 16 residues. CDR3: CASSVLRDSSNYGYTF. CDR3 DNA sequence: TGTGCCAGCAGTGTCCTCCGGGACAGCTCTAACTATGGCTACACCTTC.

This rearrangement joins TRBV9 to TRBJ1-6; D unresolved. The V end lost 0 bases, the J end lost 6 bases, and 7 bases lay between the germline ends. The CDR3 has 14 residues. From germline, CDR1 is SGDLS and CDR2 YYNGEE. CDR3 residues: CASSVEAFNSPLHF. CDR3 in DNA: TGTGCCAGCAGCGTAGAGGCATTTAATTCACCCCTCCACTTT.

J is TRBJ2-1 and V is TRBV5-1, with 9 nucleotides matching TRBD2. Germline trimming cut 0 bases from V and 4 bases from J; bases unmatched to any gene: 5. The CDR3 consists of 16 residues. The germline V gene encodes CDR1 SGHRS and CDR2 YFSETQ. The CDR3 DNA follows: TGCGCCAGCAGCTTGGCGCCAGCGGGGGGATACAATGAGCAGTTCTTC. Encoded protein: CASSLAPAGGYNEQFF.

For the CDR3, the DNA is TGTGCCAGCAGTTCGGACGCCCGTCGGACCGGGGAGCTGTTTTTT. Translation gives CASSSDARRTGELFF. The chain has TRBV6-5 and TRBJ2-2; unclear D gene. This CDR3 comprises 15 residues. V lost 4 bases and J 5 bases, leaving 14 bases between the germline ends. The germline V gene encodes CDR1 MNHEY and CDR2 SVGAGI.

J is TRBJ2-2 and V is TRBV15, with a weak D call TRBD1 (5 bases). This CDR3 has 15 amino acids. Trimming removed 0 bases from V and 2 bases from J, with 7 bases in between. CDR1 is LNHNV and CDR2 is YYDKDF in the germline V gene (reference sequence). DNA for the CDR3: TGTGCCACCAGCAGAGATTGGACAAACACCGGGGAGCTGTTTTTT. Its translation is CATSRDWTNTGELFF.

This clone was detected once. Other DNA sequences within the sample encode an identical CDR3. This CDR3 reads CASSSGQGRETQYF. The CDR3 DNA follows: TGTGCCAGCAGCTCGGGACAGGGAAGAGAGACCCAGTACTTC. V and J are TRBV7-2 and TRBJ2-5, with 9 nucleotides matching TRBD1. This CDR3 has 14 amino acids. Trimming at V came to 4 bases and at J to 4 bases, leaving 4 bases not matched to a gene. Germline V lookup: CDR1 SGHTA, CDR2 FQGNSA.

The gene calls are TRBV27 and TRBJ2-7, with TRBD1 identical over 9 bases. Germline V CDR1 and CDR2: MNHEY, SMNVEV (reference sequence). This CDR3 has 13 amino acids. The V gene end was trimmed by 9 bases and the J gene end by 3 bases; junction bases not matched to a gene: 6. In nucleotides, the CDR3 is TGTGCCAGTAGACAGGGGGGGAACTACGAGCAGTACTTC. Its protein is CASRQGGNYEQYF.

This clone turned up a few times. The V and J genes are TRBV10-3 and TRBJ2-7; 10 nucleotides match TRBD2. The germline V gene encodes CDR1 ENHRY and CDR2 SYGVKD. This CDR3 region has 16 residues. With V trimmed by 6 bases and J by 0 bases, 8 bases remained unmatched. CDR3 DNA: TGTGCCATCAGCCCACTAGCGGGGCGATCCTCCTACGAGCAGTACTTC. Amino acids: CAISPLAGRSSYEQYF.

The V call is TRBV2, the J call TRBJ1-1, with D unclear. From germline, CDR1 is SNHLY and CDR2 FYNNEI. V gave up 7 bases and J gave up 4 bases, with 13 bases separating them. The CDR3 runs to 13 residues. The CDR3 region has the DNA TGTGCCAGCACCGCCTACGACACCACTGAAGCTTTCTTT. It is translated as CASTAYDTTEAFF.

Only one count was recorded for this clone. The CDR3 loop reads CASSLRRTSGSTDTQYF. DNA for the CDR3: TGTGCCAGCAGCTTGAGACGGACTAGCGGGAGCACAGATACGCAGTATTTT. The V call is TRBV5-4, the J call TRBJ2-3, with 11 positions matching TRBD2. J was trimmed by 0 bases and V by 1 base; bases with no gene match: 4. CDR1 is SGHNT and CDR2 is YYREEE in the germline V gene (reference sequence). The CDR3 has 17 residues.

J is TRBJ2-7 and V is TRBV15; D is possibly TRBD2 (6 bases). Germline assignment: CDR1 LNHNV and CDR2 YYDKDF (reference sequence). The CDR3 has 13 amino acids. Trimming took 6 bases from V and 9 from J, leaving 18 bases between them. The CDR3 sequence: CATRAGRTLGQYF. The CDR3 DNA reads as TGTGCCACCAGGGCAGGGAGGACGCTCGGGCAGTACTTC.

This sequence joins TRBV19 and TRBJ2-4; TRBD2 might be the D (6 bases). V shed 0 bases and J shed 1 base, with 13 bases lying between them. The CDR3 covers 17 residues. The V gene's germline CDR1 is LNHDA and CDR2 SQIVND (reference sequence). CDR3 region: CASSIDHTGVAKNIQYF. The CDR3 DNA is TGTGCCAGTAGTATAGATCACACGGGGGTGGCCAAAAACATTCAGTACTTC.

This chain links TRBV7-2 with TRBJ2-7; perhaps TRBD1 as D (6 bases). Trimming removed 1 base from V and 4 bases from J, with 14 bases in between. The CDR3 length is 15 residues. The germline V gene has CDR1 SGHTA and CDR2 FQGNSA. The CDR3 reads CASSLEGVGGYEQYF. CDR3 nucleotide sequence: TGTGCCAGCAGCTTAGAGGGGGTAGGAGGTTACGAGCAGTACTTC.

This rearrangement joins TRBV19 to TRBJ1-2; D unclear. CDR1 LNHDA and CDR2 SQIVND come from the germline V gene (reference sequence). Trimming shortened V by 7 bases and J by 7 bases, and 19 bases separated the two germline ends. The CDR3 runs 14 residues. The CDR3 DNA reads as TGTGCCAGTACCCCCCTGGCCCTTTTTGCTGGCTACACCTTC. Protein: CASTPLALFAGYTF.